This entry features one T cell receptor beta chain sequence. Its antigen remains unknown. The sample is drawn from a study of T cell responses to AZD1222 COVID-19 vaccine. Unmatched junction bases numbered 11, after V lost 5 bases and J lost 10 bases. Germline CDR1 reads SGHVS; CDR2 reads FNYEAQ. CDR3 length: 14 amino acids. Repertoires were generated with immunoSEQ multiplex PCR, while TCRdb's copy carries only in-frame clones and drops some. The profile shows roughly 160,000 clones, approximately 90% of them singletons. Study-level points and caveats: Spike-specific TCR repertoires showed rising breadth and depth after two AZD1222 doses.

This sequence was found in an adult who received the AZD1222 COVID-19 vaccine. The V call is TRBV7-6, the J call TRBJ1-1; 9 nucleotides align to TRBD1. The source was peripheral blood, collected 28 days after the second AZD1222 dose. CDR3 residues: CASSPDRGWGGAFF. The CDR3 coding sequence is TGTGCCAGCAGCCCGGACAGGGGCTGGGGAGGAGCTTTCTTT.